The 23 T cell receptor beta chains below come from one sample, sequenced in a study of blood T cells in healthy people across ages. Together with a sample-barcoded 5' primer, a J-beta primer mix was included in a second PCR lasting about 7 to 11 cycles. TCRdb used MiXCR to reprocess the 5' RACE reads, holding one entry per CDR3 protein. Of 800,000 to 1,300,000 distinct CDR3 sequences in the sample, almost 25% are singletons; the top ten hold about 0.8%. This sample also belongs to another study, concerning T cells of mothers and their children.

Sequencing input: blood. These TCRs come from a girl aged 2 to 9 in good health.

The chain combines TRBV21-1 with TRBJ2-4. TRBV21-1 is an annotated pseudogene. This CDR3 is built from 17 residues. The CDR3, as DNA: TGTGCCAGCAGCAAGCGAGAGAACCATCTAGCCAAAAACATTCAGTACTTC. This codes for CASSKRENHLAKNIQYF.

Here the CDR3 reads CAISEPRDRGQTGELFF. DNA of the CDR3: TGTGCCATCAGTGAGCCTCGAGACAGGGGGCAAACCGGGGAGCTGTTTTTT. The V gene is TRBV10-3, the J gene TRBJ2-2; 10 nucleotides agree with TRBD1. The V and J ends lost 2 bases and 5 bases, in that order; junction bases with no gene match: 8. Germline CDR1 reads ENHRY; CDR2 reads SYGVKD. The CDR3 loop spans 17 amino acids.

V gene TRBV6-2 or TRBV6-3 combines with J gene TRBJ2-5; 7 bases map to TRBD2. This CDR3 is built from 15 residues. Trimming at V came to 10 bases and at J to 2 bases, leaving 13 bases not matched to a gene. The V gene's germline CDR1 is MNHEY and CDR2 SVGEGT. The CDR3 DNA follows: TGTGCCACCGAACAGCGGGGCTTATTTCAAGAGACCCAGTACTTC. Its translation is CATEQRGLFQETQYF.

This clonotype has more than one count but fewer than ten. The rearrangement uses TRBV4-1 and TRBJ2-1, with D hard to call. CDR3 length: 13 residues. V gave up 2 bases and J gave up 9 bases, with 11 bases separating them. CDR1 MGHRA and CDR2 YSYEKL come from the germline V gene. CDR3: CASSQIGEAEQFF. CDR3 in DNA: TGCGCCAGCAGCCAAATCGGAGAAGCTGAGCAGTTCTTC.

The sample holds a few counts of this clonotype. The chain has TRBV4-3 and TRBJ2-7, with 7 nucleotides matching TRBD2. The CDR3 sequence is 13 residues long. The germline CDR1 and CDR2 sequences are LGHNA and YSLEER. The V and J ends lost 6 bases and 5 bases, in that order; junction bases with no gene match: 7. CDR3 nucleotides: TGCGCCAGCAGGGGGCGGGGGAGTAACGAGCAGTACTTC. Translated: CASRGRGSNEQYF.

V is TRBV28 and J is TRBJ1-6; D is unresolved. V shed 7 bases and J shed 8 bases, with 15 bases lying between them. CDR1 is MDHEN and CDR2 is SYDVKM in the germline V gene. CDR3 size: 14 residues. This chain's CDR3 is CASTQRANDSPLHF. The CDR3, as DNA: TGTGCCAGCACCCAGAGGGCGAATGATTCACCCCTCCACTTT.

This clonotype has a handful of counts. The V call is TRBV12-3 or TRBV12-4, the J call TRBJ2-7; no clear D. Trimming pared 8 bases from V and 3 bases from J, leaving 11 bases between. CDR3 length equals 12 residues. CDR3 residues: CASGRLSYEQYF. The CDR3 nucleotides are TGTGCCAGCGGGCGACTTAGCTACGAGCAGTACTTC.

This clonotype was seen a handful of times. J is TRBJ1-4 and V is TRBV7-8; D gene ambiguous. In germline, CDR1 is SGHVS, CDR2 FQNEAQ. V dropped 4 bases and J dropped 7 bases, with 13 bases sitting between them. This CDR3 has 14 residues. CDR3 DNA sequence: TGTGCCAGCAGCTCTCTTAATCTTGGTGAAAAACTGTTTTTT. It yields the protein CASSSLNLGEKLFF.

This clonotype was observed a handful of times. The chain is built from TRBV18 and TRBJ1-4; D might be TRBD1 (5 bases). This CDR3 comprises 15 residues. V was pared by 3 bases and J by 8 bases, with 16 bases between. Germline-derived CDR1 and CDR2 are KGHSH and LQKENI. The CDR3 region is CASSPDARDREKLFF. CDR3 coding DNA: TGTGCCAGCTCACCCGACGCCAGGGATCGAGAAAAACTGTTTTTT.

This clonotype was found a few times. The V and J genes are TRBV7-9 and TRBJ2-7, with D uncertain. The V end was cut by 5 bases, the J end by 3 bases, with 17 bases between. Looked up from germline, CDR1 is SEHNR and CDR2 is FQNEAQ (reference sequence). This CDR3 has 15 residues. The CDR3 bases are TGTGCCAGCAGCCAAAGCACAAGTGGCCGCTACGAGCAGTACTTC. Translating it yields CASSQSTSGRYEQYF.

Concerning this clonotype: The CDR3 does not close with the conserved phenylalanine or tryptophan, likely indicating a read error. V and J are TRBV20-1 and TRBJ2-7; D is unclear. Germline V gives CDR1 DFQATT, CDR2 SNEGSKA (reference sequence). The CDR3 is 14 amino acids. V was pared by 3 bases and J by 6 bases, with 18 bases between. In DNA form, the CDR3 reads TGCAGTGCTAGGATCGGGTGGGTAGGGTTCGAGCAGTACTTG. It translates to CSARIGWVGFEQYL.

On this clonotype: A read error may produce the germline difference seen at one junction end. The chain couples TRBV7-2 to TRBJ2-3; TRBD2 matches 9 bases. Germline V gene sequence: CDR1 SGHTA, CDR2 FQGNSA. This CDR3 has 17 residues. CDR3 DNA: TGTGCCTGCAGCTATCCAAAAGCGGGAGGTTTAATAGATACGCAGTATTTT. Its translation is CACSYPKAGGLIDTQYF.

The CDR3 loop is CASSLTTRGGYTF. DNA of the CDR3: TGTGCCAGCAGTCTCACGACGAGAGGGGGCTACACCTTC. J is TRBJ1-2 and V is TRBV28; unclear D gene. The CDR3 covers 13 residues. The V end was cut by 5 bases, the J end by 8 bases, with 15 bases between. Germline V gene data show CDR1 as MDHEN and CDR2 as SYDVKM.

This rearrangement joins TRBV28 to TRBJ1-2; TRBD1 aligns across 7 bases. Unmatched junction bases numbered 9, after V lost 8 bases and J lost 6 bases. This CDR3 contains 13 residues. The germline V gene encodes CDR1 MDHEN and CDR2 SYDVKM. The CDR3 DNA reads TGTGCCAGCGAAACCGGGACAGTCGATGGCTACACCTTC. This translates into CASETGTVDGYTF.

This clonotype showed up just a few times. The V call is TRBV14, the J call TRBJ2-5; no firm D call. Deletions cut 1 base from V and 1 base from J, with 10 bases between. The CDR3 has 15 amino acids. Germline assignment: CDR1 SGHDN and CDR2 FVKESK. CDR3 sequence: CASSQGERFQETQYF. The CDR3 nucleotides are TGTGCCAGCAGCCAAGGAGAGAGGTTCCAAGAGACCCAGTACTTC.

The chain has TRBV28 and TRBJ2-5, with 9 bases fitting TRBD2. Trimming took 3 bases from V and 5 from J; bases not matched to a gene: 7. Germline V lookup: CDR1 MDHEN, CDR2 SYDVKM. This CDR3 has 15 amino acids. The CDR3 DNA is TGTGCCAGCAGTTTTAGGCGGGAGGGCCTTGAGACCCAGTACTTC. Translated: CASSFRREGLETQYF.

The chain links TRBV6-6 to TRBJ2-7; a weak D match, TRBD1 (5 bases). CDR3 size: 13 residues. Trimming left V 6 bases short and J 3 bases short, with 12 bases between. Germline V gene sequence: CDR1 MNHNY, CDR2 SVGAGI (reference sequence). CDR3 nucleotides: TGTGCCAGCAGCAGGGATACATACTACGAGCAGTACTTC. It translates to CASSRDTYYEQYF.

The gene calls are TRBV28 and TRBJ1-6, with D possibly matching TRBD1 (5 bases). This CDR3 contains 14 residues. Trimming removed 2 bases at V and 8 bases at J, with 10 bases between. From germline, CDR1 is MDHEN and CDR2 SYDVKM. The CDR3: CASSLLPTDSPLHF. In DNA, the CDR3 is TGTGCCAGCAGTTTACTTCCGACAGATTCACCCCTCCACTTT. The full variable domain, its missing parts supplied by reference TRBV28 and TRBJ1-6, is DVKVTQSSRYLVKRTGEKVFLECVQDMDHENMFWYRQDPGLGLRLIYFSYDVKMKEKGDIPEGYSVSREKKERFSLILESASTNQTSMYLCASSLLPTDSPLHFGNGTRLTVT.

The genes are TRBV5-1 and TRBJ2-2; D may correspond to TRBD1 or TRBD2 (5 bases each). The ends were cut back, 3 bases at V and 2 bases at J, with 14 bases in the middle. The CDR3 covers 16 residues. Germline lookup yields CDR1 SGHRS and CDR2 YFSETQ. The CDR3 nucleotides are TGCGCCAGCAGCTGGGCAGGGACGAGAAACACCGGGGAGCTGTTTTTT. It encodes CASSWAGTRNTGELFF.

The gene calls are TRBV12-5 and TRBJ2-7; TRBD2 might be the D (5 bases). Per the germline V gene, CDR1 is LGHNT and CDR2 is FRNRAP. Trimming removed 7 bases from V and 0 bases from J, with 13 bases in between. The CDR3 consists of 14 residues. In DNA, the CDR3 is TGTGCTAGTGCCTCCGGGAACCGCTCCTACGAGCAGTACTTC. This translates into CASASGNRSYEQYF.

This chain connects TRBV21-1 to TRBJ2-3. TRBV21-1 has pseudogene status. The CDR3 runs 11 residues. CDR3 loop: CASSPPDTQYF. CDR3 DNA sequence: TGTGCCAGCAGCCCACCAGATACGCAGTATTTT.

This clonotype was observed once. The chain is built from TRBV20-1 and TRBJ2-1; 7 bases map to TRBD2. V lost 6 bases to trimming and J lost 10 bases; unmatched junction nucleotides: 18. CDR1 is DFQATT and CDR2 is SNEGSKA in the germline V gene (reference sequence). CDR3 length equals 15 residues. CDR3 nucleotides: TGCAGTGCCCCCTCGGGCGGGGGTACCAAAGGAGAGCAGTTCTTC. Protein: CSAPSGGGTKGEQFF.

This clonotype was picked up a small number of times. This rearrangement joins TRBV9 to TRBJ2-3; D is uncertain. The length of the CDR3 is 14 residues. The ends were cut back, 4 bases at V and 7 bases at J, with 16 bases in the middle. CDR1 SGDLS and CDR2 YYNGEE come from the germline V gene. Here the CDR3 DNA reads TGTGCCAGCAGCCCCCGGGTAGGGCGGCATACGCAGTATTTT. Protein: CASSPRVGRHTQYF.